These 27 T cell receptor beta chains came from one sample sequenced in a study of cytomegalovirus exposure and HLA in healthy donors. PCR used 60 Vbeta primers and 13 Jbeta primers. Generated by immunoSEQ multiplex PCR, the TCRdb table keeps only in-frame clones and is missing some. The data hold 150,000 to 200,000 clones, with 80% observed a single time. The sequencing input was PBMCs. The receptors derive from a man in his late teens or twenties in good health and CMV-seropositive.

The chain links TRBV30 to TRBJ2-7, with TRBD2 as a possible D gene (6 bases). The V gene's germline CDR1 is GTSNPN and CDR2 SVGIG (reference sequence). This CDR3 has 14 residues. The ends were cut back, 5 bases at V and 5 bases at J, with 19 bases in the middle. The chain's CDR3 is CAWVLGGMLDEQYF. The CDR3 coding sequence is TGTGCCTGGGTTCTGGGCGGGATGCTGGACGAGCAGTACTTC.

The CDR3 nucleotides are TGTGCCAGCAGCCCAGGGGTATCAGGGAACACTGAAGCTTTCTTT. As protein: CASSPGVSGNTEAFF. The chain joins TRBV5-6 to TRBJ1-1; a weak D match, TRBD1 (6 bases). This CDR3 region has 15 residues. Looked up from germline, CDR1 is SGHDT and CDR2 is YYEEEE. Trimming took 4 bases from V and 1 from J, leaving 14 bases between them.

This chain connects TRBV6-6 to TRBJ1-5; D gene ambiguous. The CDR3 covers 15 residues. Trimming left V 3 bases short and J 3 bases short, with 12 bases between. CDR1 and CDR2 from the germline V gene are MNHNY and SVGAGI (reference sequence). The CDR3 sequence: CASSYTGRLNQPQHF. The CDR3 nucleotides read TGTGCCAGCAGTTATACGGGGAGGCTCAATCAGCCCCAGCATTTT.

The chain carries TRBV28 and TRBJ2-7, with 8 nucleotides matching TRBD2. CDR1 is MDHEN and CDR2 is SYDVKM in the germline V gene. The V and J ends lost 3 bases and 5 bases, in that order; junction bases with no gene match: 9. This CDR3 is 15 amino acids long. The CDR3 loop reads CASSLSSGSIHEQYF. For the CDR3, the DNA is TGTGCCAGCAGTTTGTCGAGCGGGAGTATCCACGAGCAGTACTTC.

CDR3 in amino acids: CASSPTWRAAYEQYF. The CDR3 DNA sequence: TGTGCCAGCAGCCCGACCTGGAGGGCGGCCTACGAGCAGTACTTC. The V call is TRBV27, the J call TRBJ2-7, with a possible D match to TRBD2 (6 bases). The CDR3 totals 15 residues. Per germline, CDR1 MNHEY and CDR2 SMNVEV (reference sequence). The V and J ends lost 6 bases and 2 bases respectively, with 17 bases between them.

There are a few counts of this clone. The V gene is TRBV5-8, the J gene TRBJ1-2; 7 positions match TRBD1. The ends lost 4 bases at V and 6 bases at J; junction bases unmatched: 6. The CDR3 loop spans 13 amino acids. Germline lookup yields CDR1 SGHTS and CDR2 YDEGEE. The CDR3 DNA reads as TGTGCCAGCAGCCCGGCCGGGACAGATGGCTACACCTTC. This sequence encodes CASSPAGTDGYTF.

The chain couples TRBV19 to TRBJ2-7, with D possibly matching TRBD1 (5 bases). V shed 6 bases and J shed 0 bases, with 9 bases lying between them. The germline V gene encodes CDR1 LNHDA and CDR2 SQIVND (reference sequence). This CDR3 has 13 amino acids. The CDR3 spells CASRRGSSYEQYF. In nucleotides, the CDR3 is TGTGCCAGTAGAAGGGGCAGCTCCTACGAGCAGTACTTC.

Here the CDR3 DNA reads TGCGCCAGCATGGGGACAGGGGCCGACTATGGCTACACCTTC. This codes for CASMGTGADYGYTF. This rearrangement joins TRBV5-1 to TRBJ1-2, with 10 positions matching TRBD1. Trimming took 6 bases from V and 3 from J; bases not matched to a gene: 5. CDR3 length equals 14 residues. The V gene's germline CDR1 is SGHRS and CDR2 YFSETQ.

CDR3 amino acids: CASSYQWGDYNEQFF. CDR3 bases: TGTGCCAGTAGTTACCAGTGGGGGGATTACAATGAGCAGTTCTTC. This rearrangement joins TRBV19 to TRBJ2-1, with a tentative D call TRBD2 (6 bases). V lost 5 bases and J 4 bases, leaving 15 bases between the germline ends. Germline V gene sequence: CDR1 LNHDA, CDR2 SQIVND (reference sequence). CDR3 size: 15 residues.

This chain links TRBV7-2 with TRBJ2-3; maybe TRBD1 (6 bases). Deletions cut 3 bases from V and 1 base from J, with 11 bases between. Germline V gene lookup returns CDR1 SGHTA and CDR2 FQGNSA. The CDR3 length is 15 residues. CDR3 sequence reads: CASSFSRGGTDTQYF. CDR3 nucleotide sequence: TGTGCCAGCAGCTTTAGCAGGGGAGGCACAGATACGCAGTATTTT.

V gene TRBV27 combines with J gene TRBJ2-7; D gene ambiguous. V lost 6 bases, J lost 2 bases, and 14 bases lay in between. Germline lookup yields CDR1 MNHEY and CDR2 SMNVEV (reference sequence). This CDR3 is built from 14 residues. The CDR3 region is CASSDLDFPYEQYF. DNA for the CDR3: TGTGCCAGCAGCGACCTCGACTTCCCCTACGAGCAGTACTTC.

The chain combines TRBV6-1 with TRBJ1-1, with D tentatively TRBD1 (5 bases). This CDR3 comprises 15 residues. V gave up 4 bases and J gave up 3 bases, with 15 bases separating them. CDR1 is MNHNS, CDR2 SASEGT, per germline. CDR3: CASSGGGVGDTEAFF. The CDR3 DNA sequence: TGTGCCAGCAGTGGGGGAGGGGTTGGGGACACTGAAGCTTTCTTT.

This chain uses TRBV7-2 with TRBJ2-5, with TRBD2 identical over 7 bases. CDR1 SGHTA and CDR2 FQGNSA come from the germline V gene. The CDR3 runs 14 residues. The V and J ends lost 8 bases and 5 bases, in that order; junction bases with no gene match: 11. CDR3 sequence reads: CASQRTSLTETQYF. CDR3 bases: TGTGCCAGCCAAAGGACTAGTTTAACGGAGACCCAGTACTTC. Full variable domain (remainder filled in from reference TRBV7-2 and TRBJ2-5): GAGVSQSPSNKVTEKGKDVELRCDPISGHTALYWYRQSLGQGLEFLIYFQGNSAPDKSGLPSDRFSAERTGGSVSTLTIQRTQQEDSAVYLCASQRTSLTETQYFGPGTRLLVL.

V usage is TRBV5-1 and J usage is TRBJ2-5; 7 nucleotides line up with TRBD1. There are 15 residues in the CDR3. With 4 bases clipped from V and 0 bases from J, the junction kept 6 bases outside the gene matches. Germline V CDR1 and CDR2: SGHRS, YFSETQ. This CDR3 reads CASSDPRGYQETQYF. CDR3 nucleotide sequence: TGCGCCAGCAGCGACCCCAGGGGGTACCAAGAGACCCAGTACTTC.

V usage is TRBV15 and J usage is TRBJ1-5; TRBD1 is a possible D gene (6 bases). Germline values: CDR1 LNHNV, CDR2 YYDKDF (reference sequence). V dropped 1 base and J dropped 6 bases, with 10 bases sitting between them. This CDR3 has 14 amino acids. CDR3 region: CATSRGGGSQPQHF. CDR3 sequence (DNA): TGTGCCACCAGCAGAGGAGGGGGTTCTCAGCCCCAGCATTTT.

The J gene is TRBJ2-1, the V gene TRBV4-3; the D gene is possibly TRBD2 (7 bases). Per the germline V gene, CDR1 is LGHNA and CDR2 is YSLEER. The CDR3 contains 17 residues. V was clipped by 1 base and J by 6 bases, with 19 bases between them. The CDR3 sequence: CASSQVTGGEWFNEQFF. CDR3 DNA: TGCGCCAGCAGCCAAGTCACGGGGGGCGAGTGGTTCAATGAGCAGTTCTTC.

J is TRBJ1-1 and V is TRBV7-2; the D is unclear. The germline V gene has CDR1 SGHTA and CDR2 FQGNSA. Trimming stripped 7 bases from V and 4 bases from J, with 13 bases between. This CDR3 has 13 amino acids. In DNA, the CDR3 is TGTGCCAGCACCCGGCGGGAGAGCACTGAAGCTTTCTTT. The encoded protein is CASTRRESTEAFF.

The gene calls are TRBV6-5 and TRBJ1-4; tentatively, D is TRBD1 (5 bases). V was clipped by 4 bases and J by 5 bases, with 17 bases between them. This CDR3 spans 16 amino acids. The germline V gene encodes CDR1 MNHEY and CDR2 SVGAGI. CDR3 sequence reads: CASSSTLTGINEKLFF. The CDR3 nucleotides are TGTGCCAGCAGTTCGACCCTAACAGGAATCAATGAAAAACTGTTTTTT.

The rearrangement joins TRBV4-3 to TRBJ2-1; 12 bases line up with TRBD2. With V trimmed by 0 bases and J by 9 bases, 3 bases remained unmatched. This CDR3 has 15 amino acids. Germline assignment: CDR1 LGHNA and CDR2 YSLEER. As DNA, the CDR3 is TGCGCCAGCAGCCAAGATCGACTAGCGGGAGTTGAGCAGTTCTTC. Protein: CASSQDRLAGVEQFF.

Comments on this clone: This CDR3 is missing its conserved last phenylalanine or tryptophan, likely due to a read error. The V and J genes are TRBV5-1 and TRBJ1-6; D possibly corresponds to TRBD1 (5 bases). Germline V CDR1 and CDR2: SGHRS, YFSETQ. V dropped 3 bases and J dropped 8 bases, with 15 bases sitting between them. This CDR3 is built from 15 residues. The CDR3, as DNA: TGCGCCAGCAGCTATGGCAGGGTTGACCATTCACCCCTCCACCTT. It encodes CASSYGRVDHSPLHL.

The V call is TRBV28, the J call TRBJ1-3; D unresolved. Germline V gives CDR1 MDHEN, CDR2 SYDVKM. CDR3 length: 15 amino acids. V was pared by 6 bases and J by 5 bases, with 17 bases between. This chain's CDR3 is CASSPRPGSRNTIYF. CDR3 DNA sequence: TGTGCCAGCAGCCCCCGCCCGGGGTCCAGAAACACCATATATTTT.

The gene calls are TRBV5-1 and TRBJ2-1; 8 bases are shared with TRBD1. Germline V gives CDR1 SGHRS, CDR2 YFSETQ. With V trimmed by 5 bases and J by 7 bases, 5 bases remained unmatched. There are 13 residues in the CDR3. CDR3 nucleotide sequence: TGCGCCAGCAGTTGGGACAGGAATAATGAGCAGTTCTTC. Amino acid sequence: CASSWDRNNEQFF. The whole variable domain, filled in from reference TRBV5-1 and TRBJ2-1, reads KAGVTQTPRYLIKTRGQQVTLSCSPISGHRSVSWYQQTPGQGLQFLFEYFSETQRNKGNFPGRFSGRQFSNSRSEMNVSTLELGDSALYLCASSWDRNNEQFFGPGTRLTVL.

In this sample, this clone turned up a few times. The chain joins TRBV7-3 to TRBJ2-3, with 7 bases aligning to TRBD1. The CDR3 runs 17 residues. Germline trimming cut 0 bases from V and 0 bases from J; bases unmatched to any gene: 6. Per the germline V gene, CDR1 is SGHTA and CDR2 is FQGTGA. The CDR3 spells CASSLTVGDRSTDTQYF. The CDR3, as DNA: TGTGCCAGCAGCTTAACGGTGGGGGACAGAAGCACAGATACGCAGTATTTT.

In its sample, this clone was seen once. The chain combines TRBV29-1 with TRBJ2-1; TRBD2 agrees at 7 bases. The germline gives CDR1 SQVTM, CDR2 ANQGSEA. Losses at the gene ends were 7 bases for V and 0 bases for J; bases not matched to a gene: 6. This CDR3 has 14 residues. CDR3 amino acids: CSASSGHSYNEQFF. The DNA of the CDR3 is TGCAGCGCCTCTAGCGGCCACTCCTACAATGAGCAGTTCTTC.

The J gene is TRBJ1-4, the V gene TRBV6-5, with 7 bases that match TRBD1. V was clipped by 4 bases and J by 8 bases; unmatched bases: 10. Germline CDR1 MNHEY, CDR2 SVGAGI. This CDR3 is built from 15 residues. This CDR3 is CASSWGQTVREKLFF. DNA of the CDR3: TGTGCCAGCAGTTGGGGACAGACGGTTCGGGAAAAACTGTTTTTT.

The V gene is TRBV2, the J gene TRBJ1-2; D may be TRBD1 (6 bases). V gave up 2 bases and J gave up 0 bases, with 19 bases separating them. Germline CDR1 reads SNHLY; CDR2 reads FYNNEI. The CDR3 loop spans 18 amino acids. The CDR3 here is CASSEPPGRGASNYGYTF. Written as DNA, the CDR3 is TGTGCCAGCAGTGAACCCCCGGGCAGGGGCGCTTCTAACTATGGCTACACCTTC.

This rearrangement joins TRBV18 to TRBJ2-1; D is possibly TRBD2 (5 bases). Germline CDR1 reads KGHSH; CDR2 reads LQKENI. This CDR3 comprises 16 residues. Trimming left V 2 bases short and J 2 bases short, with 13 bases between. The CDR3 spells CASSPKRQAPYNEQFF. The CDR3 DNA sequence: TGTGCCAGCTCACCAAAGCGGCAGGCCCCCTACAATGAGCAGTTCTTC.